This entry features one TCR beta chain sequence. Its target is not known. The sample originates from a study of post-analysis software for immune sequencing data. Germline values: CDR1 SGDLS, CDR2 YYNGEE. The CDR3 runs to 16 residues. Between the trimmed V and J ends, which lost 0 bases and 2 bases, there was a span of 12 bases. Overall study results and limits: Multiple sclerosis patients had significantly lower normalized Chao1 diversity than controls. Patients had higher frequencies than controls of about 5 TRBV segments, including TRBV5-6, TRBV5-1 and TRBV20-1.

Researchers reported that TCR beta cDNA libraries carried unique molecular identifiers. Via MiXCR, TCRdb re-called the PCR reads, giving one row per CDR3 protein. Among about 500,000 distinct CDR3 sequences listed, approximately 46% were seen once. Sequencing was performed on blood. The rearrangement links TRBV9 to TRBJ2-1; tentative D call: TRBD1 (6 bases). The TCR comes from a girl aged 10 to 17 with multiple sclerosis. The CDR3 DNA sequence: TGTGCCAGCAGCGTAGTAGGGGGTAACCCCTACAATGAGCAGTTCTTC. Translated: CASSVVGGNPYNEQFF.